One sample yielded the 28 T cell receptor beta chains listed below, sequenced in a study of memory CD4+ T cells and cytomegalovirus serostatus. The sort gate was single viable CD3+CD4+CD8-CD45RO+ cells for memory CD4+ T cells. Measured with immunoSEQ multiplex PCR; TCRdb has only the in-frame clones, and not every one. Found here are 30,000 to 50,000 clones, about 73% of them singletons; the top ten hold roughly 0.8%. Material for sequencing was memory CD4+ T cells from blood. These receptors were obtained from an adult in good health and CMV-seronegative.

This clone turned up a few times. The gene calls are TRBV6-5 and TRBJ2-1; D is unresolved. The CDR3 totals 15 residues. Germline V CDR1 and CDR2: MNHEY, SVGAGI. Trimming stripped 2 bases from V and 7 bases from J, with 15 bases between. The CDR3 bases are TGTGCCAGCAGTTACGGATTATCAACGGGTAATGAGCAGTTCTTC. It translates to CASSYGLSTGNEQFF.

CDR3: CASSLAITDTQYF. The CDR3 coding sequence is TGTGCCAGCAGCTTAGCTATCACAGATACGCAGTATTTT. V and J are TRBV7-8 and TRBJ2-3; D unclear. Germline V gene sequence: CDR1 SGHVS, CDR2 FQNEAQ. V was trimmed by 0 bases and J by 2 bases, leaving 3 bases between them. The CDR3 length is 13 residues.

This clone was observed once. The junction departs from the called germline gene at one end, perhaps through a read error. The CDR3 DNA reads TGTGCCAGCAGTTTAGCCGGGACAGGGCTTGAAAAACTGTTTTTT. The encoded protein is CASSLAGTGLEKLFF. The gene calls are TRBV11-2 and TRBJ1-4; TRBD1 agrees at 9 bases. This CDR3 spans 15 amino acids. Looked up from germline, CDR1 is SGHAT and CDR2 is FQNNGV.

The DNA of the CDR3 is TGTGCCAGCAGCTCCTCGGACGGGCCCTACGAGCAGTACTTC. It codes for CASSSSDGPYEQYF. The chain has TRBV7-9 and TRBJ2-7; D is undetermined. CDR3 length: 14 amino acids. Germline values: CDR1 SEHNR, CDR2 FQNEAQ (reference sequence). V lost 4 bases to trimming and J lost 2 bases, with 12 bases between them. The variable domain in full, completed from reference TRBV7-9 and TRBJ2-7, reads DTGVSQNPRHKITKRGQNVTFRCDPISEHNRLYWYRQTLGQGPEFLTYFQNEAQLEKSRLLSDRFSAERPKGSFSTLEIQRTEQGDSAMYLCASSSSDGPYEQYFGPGTRLTVT.

In nucleotides, the CDR3 is TGTGCCAGTAGAACTAGGACAGGGATGAACACTGAAGCTTTCTTT. Protein product: CASRTRTGMNTEAFF. The genes are TRBV19 and TRBJ1-1, with TRBD1 matching over 8 bases. Unmatched junction bases numbered 6, after V lost 6 bases and J lost 0 bases. The CDR3 sequence is 15 residues long. Germline values: CDR1 LNHDA, CDR2 SQIVND (reference sequence).

The chain has TRBV5-5 and TRBJ2-7, with 12 bases lining up with TRBD2. Germline V lookup: CDR1 SGHKS, CDR2 YYEKEE (reference sequence). V lost 4 bases and J lost 2; bases outside the gene matches: 1. The CDR3 sequence is 14 residues long. The CDR3 nucleotides are TGTGCCAGCAGCAGGACTAGCGGGGCCTACGAGCAGTACTTC. Translation: CASSRTSGAYEQYF.

There are a few counts of this clone. The chain employs TRBV6-6 and TRBJ2-5, with D possibly being TRBD1 or TRBD2 (5 bases each). The CDR3 is 14 residues long. Trimming removed 6 bases from V and 6 bases from J, with 17 bases in between. Germline CDR1 MNHNY, CDR2 SVGAGI (reference sequence). The CDR3 loop reads CASSPGPLGKTQYF. The CDR3 coding sequence is TGTGCCAGCAGCCCGGGACCCCTGGGGAAGACCCAGTACTTC.

The chain links TRBV5-1 to TRBJ1-1; perhaps TRBD1 as D (5 bases). The germline CDR1 and CDR2 sequences are SGHRS and YFSETQ. The CDR3 spans 17 residues. Trimming left V 0 bases short and J 2 bases short, with 17 bases between. The CDR3 DNA sequence: TGCGCCAGCAGCTTGGTTTCGGGCAGGGTGGGAAACACTGAAGCTTTCTTT. This codes for CASSLVSGRVGNTEAFF.

The chain couples TRBV11-2 to TRBJ2-1, with TRBD2 matching 7 bases. Unmatched junction bases numbered 11, after V lost 4 bases and J lost 2 bases. CDR3 length equals 17 residues. CDR1 and CDR2 (germline): SGHAT, FQNNGV. CDR3 sequence reads: CASSSSPAGTTYNEQFF. The CDR3 region has the DNA TGTGCCAGCAGCTCCTCTCCAGCGGGGACGACCTACAATGAGCAGTTCTTC. The complete variable domain, with remaining parts taken from reference TRBV11-2 and TRBJ2-1, reads EAGVAQSPRYKIIEKRQSVAFWCNPISGHATLYWYQQILGQGPKLLIQFQNNGVVDDSQLPKDRFSAERLKGVDSTLKIQPAKLEDSAVYLCASSSSPAGTTYNEQFFGPGTRLTVL.

V is TRBV19 and J is TRBJ2-7, with D possibly being TRBD1 or TRBD2 (5 bases each). CDR1 LNHDA and CDR2 SQIVND come from the germline V gene (reference sequence). CDR3 length equals 13 residues. Trimming left V 7 bases short and J 5 bases short, with 15 bases between. CDR3 sequence reads: CASTGAGRNEQYF. Here the CDR3 DNA reads TGTGCCAGTACTGGGGCAGGGAGAAACGAGCAGTACTTC.

The chain has TRBV10-1 and TRBJ1-2; 9 bases fit TRBD1. Germline values: CDR1 WNHNN, CDR2 SYGVQD (reference sequence). V lost 3 bases, J lost 8 bases, and 7 bases stayed unmatched. This CDR3 is built from 14 residues. CDR3 DNA sequence: TGCGCCAGCAGTGAATCACAGGGGGCAGGCGGCTACACCTTC. Amino acid sequence: CASSESQGAGGYTF.

V gene TRBV28 combines with J gene TRBJ1-4; TRBD1 matches at 7 bases. The length of the CDR3 is 13 residues. Germline V lookup: CDR1 MDHEN, CDR2 SYDVKM. V dropped 7 bases and J dropped 8; count of bases not matched to a gene: 7. In DNA, the CDR3 is TGTGCCAGCACACGACAGGGAGGCGAAAAACTGTTTTTT. This gives the protein CASTRQGGEKLFF.

This clone was recorded only once. The genes are TRBV7-2 and TRBJ1-4, with 7 bases identical to TRBD1. The CDR3 loop spans 15 amino acids. V gave up 5 bases and J gave up 0 bases; unmatched junction bases: 3. Per germline, CDR1 SGHTA and CDR2 FQGNSA. The CDR3 coding sequence is TGTGCCAGCAGCCGGACAGGAGCAACTAATGAAAAACTGTTTTTT. This translates into CASSRTGATNEKLFF.

The chain links TRBV14 to TRBJ2-1, with 14 positions matching TRBD2. This CDR3 is 17 amino acids long. Germline lookup yields CDR1 SGHDN and CDR2 FVKESK. V shed 4 bases, J shed 2 bases, and the junction held 4 bases outside the gene matches. The CDR3 loop is CASSPPTSGGAYNEQFF. The CDR3 nucleotides read TGTGCCAGCAGCCCCCCGACTAGCGGGGGGGCCTACAATGAGCAGTTCTTC.

The chain joins TRBV5-4 to TRBJ2-3; TRBD2 matches at 7 bases. In germline, CDR1 is SGHNT, CDR2 YYREEE (reference sequence). With 4 bases clipped from V and 0 bases from J, the junction kept 5 bases outside the gene matches. The CDR3 length is 15 residues. The CDR3 nucleotides read TGTGCCAGCAGCCCCGGGACTACTAGCACAGATACGCAGTATTTT. It encodes CASSPGTTSTDTQYF. The whole variable domain, filled in from reference TRBV5-4 and TRBJ2-3, reads ETGVTQSPTHLIKTRGQQVTLRCSSQSGHNTVSWYQQALGQGPQFIFQYYREEENGRGNFPPRFSGLQFPNYSSELNVNALELDDSALYLCASSPGTTSTDTQYFGPGTRLTVL.

The chain links TRBV30 to TRBJ1-5; TRBD1 might be the D (5 bases). V was cut by 2 bases and J by 0 bases, with 17 bases left in between. Germline values: CDR1 GTSNPN, CDR2 SVGIG (reference sequence). CDR3 size: 17 residues. CDR3 amino acids: CAWSTTRQSYSNQPQHF. CDR3 DNA sequence: TGTGCCTGGAGTACCACAAGACAGTCTTATAGCAATCAGCCCCAGCATTTT.

The chain carries TRBV5-1 and TRBJ1-1, with D perhaps matching TRBD1 (5 bases). Germline V gene data show CDR1 as SGHRS and CDR2 as YFSETQ. V was trimmed by 1 base and J by 2 bases, leaving 12 bases between them. The CDR3 covers 15 residues. The CDR3 sequence is CASSLTPGANTEAFF. As DNA, the CDR3 is TGCGCCAGCAGCTTGACCCCCGGGGCTAACACTGAAGCTTTCTTT.

J is TRBJ1-5 and V is TRBV5-1, with D perhaps TRBD1 (5 bases). The germline V gene encodes CDR1 SGHRS and CDR2 YFSETQ. With 0 bases removed from V and 0 bases from J, the gap between germline ends came to 16 bases. This CDR3 has 18 residues. This CDR3 is CASSLGPGTGDSNQPQHF. The CDR3 DNA sequence: TGCGCCAGCAGCTTGGGCCCGGGGACGGGAGATAGCAATCAGCCCCAGCATTTT.

The chain has TRBV30 and TRBJ1-3; TRBD1 is a possible D gene (5 bases). This CDR3 contains 14 residues. CDR1 and CDR2 from the germline V gene are GTSNPN and SVGIG (reference sequence). The germline V and J ends were trimmed by 5 bases and 3 bases, with 14 bases remaining between them. The chain's CDR3 is CAWATGVSGNTIYF. The DNA of the CDR3 is TGTGCCTGGGCCACGGGGGTTAGTGGAAACACCATATATTTT.

This chain links TRBV6-1 with TRBJ1-1, with D perhaps TRBD1 (5 bases). V was pared by 6 bases and J by 4 bases, with 15 bases between. This CDR3 spans 14 amino acids. Germline V CDR1 and CDR2: MNHNS, SASEGT. CDR3 nucleotide sequence: TGTGCCAGCAGGACGGGGGGATGGATCACTGAAGCTTTCTTT. It translates to CASRTGGWITEAFF.

V is TRBV5-5 and J is TRBJ1-3, with D unresolved. The V and J ends lost 0 bases and 0 bases respectively, with 7 bases between them. The CDR3 loop spans 15 amino acids. Germline CDR1 and CDR2: SGHKS and YYEKEE (reference sequence). The CDR3 reads CASSLDSGSGNTIYF. CDR3 coding DNA: TGTGCCAGCAGCTTGGATTCGGGCTCTGGAAACACCATATATTTT.

This chain uses TRBV7-9 with TRBJ2-7; perhaps TRBD1 as D (6 bases). V was pared by 5 bases and J by 5 bases, with 19 bases between. CDR1 SEHNR and CDR2 FQNEAQ come from the germline V gene (reference sequence). This CDR3 region has 15 residues. This CDR3 reads CASSPKYRVGNEQYF. CDR3 nucleotides: TGTGCCAGCAGCCCGAAGTACAGGGTTGGAAACGAGCAGTACTTC. Drawing the rest from reference TRBV7-9 and TRBJ2-7, the complete variable domain is DTGVSQNPRHKITKRGQNVTFRCDPISEHNRLYWYRQTLGQGPEFLTYFQNEAQLEKSRLLSDRFSAERPKGSFSTLEIQRTEQGDSAMYLCASSPKYRVGNEQYFGPGTRLTVT.

J is TRBJ2-7 and V is TRBV13; 8 bases line up with TRBD2. This CDR3 spans 16 amino acids. CDR1 is PRHDT and CDR2 is FYEKMQ in the germline V gene (reference sequence). Unmatched junction bases numbered 15, after V lost 5 bases and J lost 6 bases. The CDR3 here is CASSQPGTRNPIEQYF. CDR3 DNA: TGTGCCAGCAGCCAGCCTGGGACTAGAAACCCCATCGAGCAGTACTTC.

The rearrangement joins TRBV5-1 to TRBJ2-5; TRBD1 or TRBD2 may be the D gene (5 bases each). Deletions cut 4 bases from V and 3 bases from J, with 16 bases between. The germline V gene has CDR1 SGHRS and CDR2 YFSETQ. This CDR3 is 15 amino acids long. The CDR3, as DNA: TGCGCCAGCAGCCAGACATCGTTGGGGGAAGAGACCCAGTACTTC. The encoded protein is CASSQTSLGEETQYF.

This clone was detected only once. V gene TRBV18 combines with J gene TRBJ1-5; TRBD1 matches 9 bases. J lost 1 base, V lost 0 bases, and 1 base had no gene match. The CDR3 is 16 amino acids. The germline CDR1 and CDR2 sequences are KGHSH and LQKENI. The CDR3 nucleotides are TGTGCCAGCTCACCACCGGGACAGGGCAGCAATCAGCCCCAGCATTTT. Translated, it gives CASSPPGQGSNQPQHF.

V is TRBV11-2 and J is TRBJ2-5, with D possibly TRBD1 on 7 matching bases. Germline assignment: CDR1 SGHAT and CDR2 FQNNGV. With 0 bases removed from V and 7 bases from J, the gap between germline ends came to 15 bases. The CDR3 extends over 15 amino acids. CDR3 in amino acids: CASSLDSSGGGTQYF. Written as DNA, the CDR3 is TGTGCCAGCAGCTTAGATTCCTCAGGGGGAGGGACCCAGTACTTC.

This chain uses TRBV6-5 with TRBJ1-4; D not resolved. Trimming removed 2 bases at V and 3 bases at J, with 10 bases between. The CDR3 contains 15 residues. CDR1 is MNHEY and CDR2 is SVGAGI in the germline V gene. The CDR3 bases are TGTGCCAGCAGTTACCGGGGTGGGTCTAATGAAAAACTGTTTTTT. Translated: CASSYRGGSNEKLFF.

V gene TRBV7-2 combines with J gene TRBJ2-2; the D is unclear. There are 15 residues in the CDR3. CDR1 and CDR2 from the germline V gene are SGHTA and FQGNSA. V was cut by 6 bases and J by 0 bases, with 11 bases left in between. The CDR3 DNA reads as TGTGCCAGCAGAGTACAGACCTCGAACACCGGGGAGCTGTTTTTT. This encodes CASRVQTSNTGELFF.